What follows is one TCR beta chain and its context. The naive CD8 subset, CD45RO-negative cells positively selected for CCR7, excluded terminally differentiated effector memory CD45RA+ cells. Produced via immunoSEQ multiplex PCR; TCRdb's table is partial and in-frame only. Seen here are roughly 2 million clones, just under 95% observed once, and the top ten hold around 1.1%. Germline V gives CDR1 SGHNT, CDR2 YENEEA. The CDR3 is made up of 14 amino acids. V gave up 2 bases and J gave up 3 bases; unmatched junction bases: 2. This entry comes from a study of shared clonotypes between healthy human individuals.

The TCR originated in a man aged 18 to 35 in good health. The sequenced sample was naive CD8+ T cells sorted from blood. The chain recombines TRBV11-3 with TRBJ2-7; 9 positions agree with TRBD1. CDR3 protein: CASSLPDRGYEQYF. DNA for the CDR3: TGTGCCAGCAGCTTACCGGACAGGGGCTACGAGCAGTACTTC.